Listed below are T cell receptor beta chains from one sample, sequenced in a study of T cell responses to AZD1222 COVID-19 vaccine. Sequencing was performed with immunoSEQ multiplex PCR; in TCRdb, only in-frame clones are kept and a portion is missing. Altogether about 160,000 clones are present, roughly 94% being singletons, with the ten largest covering around 4%. The specimen was peripheral blood, collected on day 0 of MenACWY control vaccination. The source is an adult in good health. The CDR3 runs from the conserved cysteine through the conserved F or W. A D gene is named only where the DNA matches it firmly. Expanded clones get a size class; other rows say once, few or many, or leave the size out.

D	size	V	J	DNA	CDR3
TRBD1	-	TRBV6-2/TRBV6-3	TRBJ2-3	TGTGCCAGCAGATACGGGACAGGGGCAGATACGCAGTATTTT	CASRYGTGADTQYF
TRBD1	-	TRBV7-2	TRBJ2-7	TGTGCCAGCAGCTTAGGGATACCGGGACAGCCTTCCTACGAGCAGTACTTC	CASSLGIPGQPSYEQYF
TRBD1	-	TRBV10-1	TRBJ2-3	TGCGCCACCGCCACCCCACTTGGGACAGGGCTTGGAGATACGCAGTATTTT	CATATPLGTGLGDTQYF
-	-	TRBV10-3	TRBJ1-2	TGTGCCATCAGTGAGATTACGGGGGCCGGCTACACCTTC	CAISEITGAGYTF
-	-	TRBV7-2	TRBJ2-1	TGTGCCAGCAGCTTAATAGGGGGATCCTACAATGAGCAGTTCTTC	CASSLIGGSYNEQFF
TRBD1	-	TRBV5-5	TRBJ1-2	TGTGCCAGCAGCTCCGGACAGGGGCGGGGAGGCTACACCTTC	CASSSGQGRGGYTF
TRBD2	-	TRBV9	TRBJ2-7	TGTGCCAGCAGCTCGGGACTAGCAAACGAGCAGTACTTC	CASSSGLANEQYF
-	-	TRBV29-1	TRBJ1-1	TGCAGCGTTGAACGGGGGGGCGGCACTGAAGCTTTCTTT	CSVERGGGTEAFF
TRBD1	-	TRBV6-5	TRBJ1-3	TGTGCCAGCAGTTGGGGACAGAAGTATAACACCATATATTTT	CASSWGQKYNTIYF
-	-	TRBV5-1	TRBJ1-1	TGCGCCAGCAGCTTCTCAGGGGATACTGAAGCTTTCTTT	CASSFSGDTEAFF
-	-	TRBV3-1/TRBV3-2	TRBJ2-7	TGTGCCAGCAGCCTGCCCAACAGGGTGTACGAGCAGTACTTC	CASSLPNRVYEQYF
-	once	TRBV27	TRBJ2-2	TGTGCCAGCAGTTTGGGCAGGGGTGGCACCGGGGAGCTGTTTTTT	CASSLGRGGTGELFF
TRBD2	-	TRBV5-1	TRBJ2-1	TGCGCCAGCAGCTTGGCCAAACTAGCGGGAGGAGGCGAGCAGTTCTTC	CASSLAKLAGGGEQFF
-	once	TRBV15	TRBJ2-3	TGTGCCACTTATCGTTCCGGGGAAGGACCAGATACGCAGTATTTT	CATYRSGEGPDTQYF
-	-	TRBV10-1	TRBJ2-1	TGCGCCAGCAGTGAACTCGACAATGAGCAGTTCTTC	CASSELDNEQFF
-	once	TRBV10-2	TRBJ2-1	TGCGCCAGCAGTAAAAAACCACTCGGAAGCTCCTACAATGAGCAGTTCTTC	CASSKKPLGSSYNEQFF
-	-	TRBV10-1	TRBJ2-3	TGCGCCAGCAGTGCCTTGTCCACCCGGGGGGATACGCAGTATTTT	CASSALSTRGDTQYF
-	once	TRBV28	TRBJ1-2	TGTGCCAGCAGTTTATTGGACGGAACTAACTATGGCTACACCTTC	CASSLLDGTNYGYTF
TRBD2	-	TRBV19	TRBJ2-2	TGTGCCAGTAGAGAGGTGGGAGGGCCGGATCGGGCCGGGGAGCTGTTTTTT	CASREVGGPDRAGELFF
-	-	TRBV24-1	TRBJ1-2	TGTGCCACCAGTGATTCCGCTGAGACCGGACATGACTATGGCTACACCTTC	CATSDSAETGHDYGYTF
-	-	TRBV28	TRBJ2-7	TGTGCCAGCAGTTTTCCCGGGCCCCCAGGCGAGCAGTACTTC	CASSFPGPPGEQYF
-	-	TRBV7-6	TRBJ1-1	TGTGCCAGCAGCACACCCGGGGGCATGAACACTGAAGCTTTCTTT	CASSTPGGMNTEAFF
TRBD1	-	TRBV7-2	TRBJ1-1	TGTGCCAGCAGCTCTGAGGTGGGATGGCGCAGGGGGACTGAAGCTTTCTTT	CASSSEVGWRRGTEAFF
-	-	TRBV2	TRBJ1-2	TGTGCCAGCACCCGACCTGGGGATAACTATGGCTACACCTTC	CASTRPGDNYGYTF
TRBD2	-	TRBV10-3	TRBJ2-3	TGTGCCATCAGGACTAGCGGGGTCGGGGATACGCAGTATTTT	CAIRTSGVGDTQYF
TRBD2	once	TRBV7-2	TRBJ2-7	TGTGCCAGCAGCGTGCTAGCGGGACGATACGAGCAGTACTTC	CASSVLAGRYEQYF
TRBD2	-	TRBV6-5	TRBJ2-7	TGTGCCAGCAGTTACCTGGCTAGCGGGAACAGGGAGCAGTACTTC	CASSYLASGNREQYF
-	-	TRBV19	TRBJ1-5	TGTGCCAGTAGTCCCGGACAGCGGAATCAGCCCCAGCATTTT	CASSPGQRNQPQHF
TRBD1	once	TRBV27	TRBJ1-2	TGTGCCAGCAGAAGGACAGGGGGCGCTAACTATGGCTACACCTTC	CASRRTGGANYGYTF
TRBD1	once	TRBV3-1/TRBV3-2	TRBJ2-1	TGTGCCAGCAGCCAAGCAGGGGGCTCCTACAATGAGCAGTTCTTC	CASSQAGGSYNEQFF
TRBD1	-	TRBV19	TRBJ1-2	TGTGCCAGTAGTTCCGGGACAGCCGAGACTAAGATAGGTGGCTACACCTTC	CASSSGTAETKIGGYTF
-	-	TRBV28	TRBJ2-3	TGTGCCAGCAGTTTAATTCCTCGGTCTAGCACAGATACGCAGTATTTT	CASSLIPRSSTDTQYF
TRBD1	-	TRBV2	TRBJ1-4	TGTGCCAGCAGTCTACAGGGGGCGGGTGAAAAACTGTTTTTT	CASSLQGAGEKLFF
-	-	TRBV2	TRBJ1-1	TGTGCCAGCAGTGAATGGGGGGGGTTCGCCACTGAAGCTTTCTTT	CASSEWGGFATEAFF
-	once	TRBV27	TRBJ2-7	TGTGCCAGCAGTCTATCGCCGGTACGTCCGGGTGGCGAGCAGTACTTC	CASSLSPVRPGGEQYF
-	-	TRBV6-5	TRBJ1-2	TGTGCCAGCAGGAGGATGGCTAACTATGGCTACACCTTC	CASRRMANYGYTF
TRBD2	-	TRBV11-3	TRBJ2-7	TGTGCCAGCAGTAAAACTAGCGGGGCCTCCTACGAGCAGTACTTC	CASSKTSGASYEQYF
-	-	TRBV28	TRBJ2-6	TGTGCCAGCAGTAGCCTCCTAGACGTCCTGACTTTC	CASSSLLDVLTF
-	-	TRBV6-2/TRBV6-3	TRBJ2-2	TGTGCCAGCAGCCGGGGGATAGGGAGGACCGGGGAGCTGTTTTTT	CASSRGIGRTGELFF
-	once	TRBV27	TRBJ1-1	TGTGCCAGCCGAGGGGTCGCCAGATCCATGAACACTGAAGCTTTCTTT	CASRGVARSMNTEAFF
-	few	TRBV5-8	TRBJ1-5	TGTGCCAGCAGCTTAATCGGGCTGGGTAGCAATCAGCCCCAGCATTTT	CASSLIGLGSNQPQHF
TRBD1	-	TRBV28	TRBJ1-1	TGTGCCAGCAGTCCGACCGGGACAGCTAACACTGAAGCTTTCTTT	CASSPTGTANTEAFF
-	few	TRBV11-3	TRBJ1-4	TGTGCCAGCAGCCTTGGACACAGCCGTGAAAAACTGTTTTTT	CASSLGHSREKLFF
-	-	TRBV28	TRBJ1-6	TGTGCCAGCAGTTCTGGACAGCGGGGTTATAATTCACCCCTCCACTTT	CASSSGQRGYNSPLHF
-	-	TRBV7-2	TRBJ2-3	TGTGCCAGCAGCTTAGACAGTATCACAGATACGCAGTATTTT	CASSLDSITDTQYF
-	few	TRBV29-1	TRBJ2-2	TGCAGCGTTGGACGGAGGCAGGAGAACACCGGGGAGCTGTTTTTT	CSVGRRQENTGELFF
-	-	TRBV12-3/TRBV12-4	TRBJ1-2	TGTGCCAGCAGCCCGGACGGCTACTATGGCTACACCTTC	CASSPDGYYGYTF
-	-	TRBV6-6	TRBJ1-2	TGTGCCAGCGGGGGACCTAACTATGGCTACACCTTC	CASGGPNYGYTF
-	-	TRBV7-3	TRBJ1-3	TGTGCCAGCAGCTTAACATCAGGGCTCAGCTCTGGAAACACCATATATTTT	CASSLTSGLSSGNTIYF
-	-	TRBV5-1	TRBJ1-3	TGCGCCAGCAGCTTTCGGTCAGGGAGGGGGGACTCTGGAAACACCATATATTTT	CASSFRSGRGDSGNTIYF
-	-	TRBV27	TRBJ1-5	TGTGCCAGCAGTCCTAAACCGACGGGATATAGCAATCAGCCCCAGCATTTT	CASSPKPTGYSNQPQHF
TRBD2	once	TRBV6-2/TRBV6-3	TRBJ2-7	TGTGCCAGCAGTTATCCGGGAGGTGGAGAGCAGTACTTC	CASSYPGGGEQYF
-	few	TRBV19	TRBJ1-5	TGTGCCAGTAGTACCGATAGCAATCAGCCCCAGCATTTT	CASSTDSNQPQHF
-	-	TRBV27	TRBJ1-3	TGTGCCAGCAGCCGTGGGACTGTTGGAAACACCATATATTTT	CASSRGTVGNTIYF
-	-	TRBV6-5	TRBJ1-5	TGTGCCACCTCATGGGGTGATCAGCCCCAGCATTTT	CATSWGDQPQHF
-	-	TRBV27	TRBJ2-7	TGTGCCAGCGCCGTGGCAGGGGACGTCTACGAGCAGTACTTC	CASAVAGDVYEQYF
TRBD2	-	TRBV29-1	TRBJ2-1	TGCAGCGTCGGGACTAGCGGGAGTCACTACAATGAGCAGTTCTTC	CSVGTSGSHYNEQFF
TRBD1	-	TRBV6-5	TRBJ2-7	TGTGCCAGCAGTTACTCCGGGACAGGGAAATACGAGCAGTACTTC	CASSYSGTGKYEQYF